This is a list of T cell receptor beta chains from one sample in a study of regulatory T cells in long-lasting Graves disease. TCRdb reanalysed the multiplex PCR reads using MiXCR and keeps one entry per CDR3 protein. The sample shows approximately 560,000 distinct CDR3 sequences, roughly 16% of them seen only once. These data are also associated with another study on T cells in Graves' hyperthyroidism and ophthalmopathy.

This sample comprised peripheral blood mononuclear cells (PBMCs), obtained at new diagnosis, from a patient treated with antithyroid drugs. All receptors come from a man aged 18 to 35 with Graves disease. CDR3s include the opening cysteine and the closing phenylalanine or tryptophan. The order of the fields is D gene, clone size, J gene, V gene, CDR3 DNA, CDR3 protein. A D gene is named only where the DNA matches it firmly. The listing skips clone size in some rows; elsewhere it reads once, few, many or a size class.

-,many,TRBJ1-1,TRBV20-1,TGCAGTGCTAGACGACGGGTCACTGAAGCTTTCTTT,CSARRRVTEAFF
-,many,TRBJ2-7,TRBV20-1,TGCAGTGCCCTCCTCGAAATACGCGGCGAGCAGTACTTC,CSALLEIRGEQYF
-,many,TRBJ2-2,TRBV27,TGTGCCAGCAGTACCACCCCCGACAGGCGGGGCACCGGGGAGCTGTTTTTT,CASSTTPDRRGTGELFF
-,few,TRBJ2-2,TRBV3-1,TGTGCCAGCAGACGAGATGGTATCGGGGAGCTGTTTTTT,CASRRDGIGELFF
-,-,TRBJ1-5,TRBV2,TGTGCCAGCAGTGTTCAAATAGGGACCCAGCCCCAGCATTTT,CASSVQIGTQPQHF
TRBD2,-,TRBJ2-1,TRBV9,TGTGCCAGCAGCGTAGGTTACCTAGGGGCGGGAGGGCCCCAAAATGGGCAGTTCTTC,CASSVGYLGAGGPQNGQFF
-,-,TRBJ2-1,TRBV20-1,TGCAGTGCTAGAACTACCGGGACTCCACGCAATGAGCAGTTCTTC,CSARTTGTPRNEQFF
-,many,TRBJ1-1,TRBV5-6,TGTGCCAGCAGCTTGGGGAGGAGGGCCACTGAAGCTTTCTTT,CASSLGRRATEAFF
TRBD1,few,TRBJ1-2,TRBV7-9,TGTGCCAGCAGCTTAGGGGCGACAGGGAATGGCTACACCTTC,CASSLGATGNGYTF
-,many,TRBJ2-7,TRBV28,TGTGCCAGCAGTTTCACCGGGACCCCGCACTACTTC,CASSFTGTPHYF
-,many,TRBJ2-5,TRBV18,TGTGCCAGCAGCCCCCTTGAGACCCAGTACTTC,CASSPLETQYF
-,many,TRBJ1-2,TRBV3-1,TGTGCCAGCAGCCAAGATCTGCAGGGAGACTATGGCTACACCTTC,CASSQDLQGDYGYTF
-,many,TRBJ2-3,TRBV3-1,TGTGCCAGCAGGTCCTGGGACACTGGGGATACGCAGTATTTT,CASRSWDTGDTQYF
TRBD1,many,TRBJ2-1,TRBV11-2,TGTGCCAGCAGCTCGCTAACAGGGGACCGCGAGCAGTTCTTC,CASSSLTGDREQFF
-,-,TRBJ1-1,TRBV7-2,TGTGCCAGCAGCTTAATGGAAGGCGGGGAGGCTTTCTTT,CASSLMEGGEAFF
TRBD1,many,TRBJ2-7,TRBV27,TGTGCCAGCAGTCCCACGGGGACAGGGCGGCCCTACGAGCAGTACTTC,CASSPTGTGRPYEQYF
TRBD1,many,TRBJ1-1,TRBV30,TGTGCCTGGAGGCGGACAGGGCTGAACACTGAAGCTTTCTTT,CAWRRTGLNTEAFF
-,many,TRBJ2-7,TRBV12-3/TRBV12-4,TGTGCCAGCAGTTTTGAGGGGTACGAGCAGTACTTC,CASSFEGYEQYF
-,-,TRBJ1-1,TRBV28,TGTGCCAGCAGTTTAGGGGGCGCGGTTAGCACTGAAGCTTTCTTT,CASSLGGAVSTEAFF
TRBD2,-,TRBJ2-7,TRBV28,TGTGCCAGCACCCCGACTAGCGGGAGGACTTCGGACGAGCAGTACTTC,CASTPTSGRTSDEQYF
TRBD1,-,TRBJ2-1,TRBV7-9,TGTGCCAGCAGCGTAGCAACAGGGGAGTCCGGTGAGCAGTTCTTC,CASSVATGESGEQFF
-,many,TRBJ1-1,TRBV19,TGTGCCAGTATTGGGGACATGAACACTGAAGCTTTCTTT,CASIGDMNTEAFF
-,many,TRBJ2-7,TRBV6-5,TGTGCCAGCAGTTACGGGCGGGCTAGTCCACCCAACGAGCAGTACTTC,CASSYGRASPPNEQYF
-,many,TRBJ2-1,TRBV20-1,TGCAGTGCAAGCCCGGGTGGTGAGCAGTTCTTC,CSASPGGEQFF
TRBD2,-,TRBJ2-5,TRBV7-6,TGTGCCAGCAGCTGGGGGGGTGGATCCGAGACCCAGTACTTC,CASSWGGGSETQYF
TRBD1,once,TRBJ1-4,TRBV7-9,TGTGCCAGCAGCCGGACGGGACAGAATAATGAAAAACTGTTTTTT,CASSRTGQNNEKLFF
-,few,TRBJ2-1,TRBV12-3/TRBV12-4,TGTGCCAGCAGTTTCGGGACCCAGGGTATGAATGAGCAGTTCTTC,CASSFGTQGMNEQFF
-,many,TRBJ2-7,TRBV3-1,TGTGCCAGCAGCCAAGATGGGGGCCCCTACGAGCAGTACTTC,CASSQDGGPYEQYF
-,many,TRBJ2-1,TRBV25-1,TGTGCCAGCAGTGAATCAGACGGGAGCTCCTACAATGAGCAGTTCTTC,CASSESDGSSYNEQFF
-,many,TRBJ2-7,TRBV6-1,TGTGCCAGCAGTGAAGCCCCTCATTCAGTCTCCTACGAGCAGTACTTC,CASSEAPHSVSYEQYF
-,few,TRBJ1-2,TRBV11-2,TGTGCCAGCAGCGACCTAGGGTGGGGTGGCTACACCTTC,CASSDLGWGGYTF
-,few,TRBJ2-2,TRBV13,TGTGCCAGCAGCAACTTTGCCGGGGAGCTGTTTTTT,CASSNFAGELFF
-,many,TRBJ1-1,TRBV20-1,TGCAGTGCTAGAGCAGCGGTTGGGGGGAGGAACACTGAAGCTTTCTTT,CSARAAVGGRNTEAFF
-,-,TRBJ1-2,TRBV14,TGTGCCAGCAGCCAAGCCGGGACAACACACAAGGGCTACACCTTC,CASSQAGTTHKGYTF
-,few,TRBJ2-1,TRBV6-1,TGTGCCAGCAGCTGGATGGATGAGCAGTTCTTC,CASSWMDEQFF
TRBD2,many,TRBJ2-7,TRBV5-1,TGCGCCAGCAGGCGGGGACTAGCGGGTGTCTCCGAGCAGTACTTC,CASRRGLAGVSEQYF
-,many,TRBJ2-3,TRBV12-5,TGTGCTAGTGGTTTGGTAGATACGCAGTATTTT,CASGLVDTQYF
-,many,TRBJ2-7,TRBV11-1,TGTGCCAGCAGCTTAAACGGCAAGAACTACGAGCAGTACTTC,CASSLNGKNYEQYF
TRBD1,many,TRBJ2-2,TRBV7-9,TGTGCCGGCACCTCCGGGACAGGGGACACCGGGGAGCTGTTTTTT,CAGTSGTGDTGELFF
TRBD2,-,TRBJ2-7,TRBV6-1,TGTGCCAGCAGTGAACTAGCGGGAGGTACCTACGAGCAGTACTTC,CASSELAGGTYEQYF